A selection of T cell receptor beta chains follows, all from one sample in a study of T cells in Graves' hyperthyroidism and ophthalmopathy. TCRdb re-analysed the multiplex PCR reads in MiXCR, keeping a single row per CDR3 protein. The sample consists of a few hundred thousand distinct CDR3 sequences, roughly 46% of them appearing once. Sequencing used peripheral blood or thyroid tissue (not recorded which). The receptors were gathered from a woman under 30 with Graves' hyperthyroidism. Both conserved end residues are trimmed from each CDR3.

TRBV28	TRBJ2-7	ASTPGLGLSYEQY
TRBV24-1	TRBJ2-5	ATSAGGLAGVPQETQY
TRBV15	TRBJ1-3	ATSRDWELTTGNTIY
TRBV6-5	TRBJ2-5	ASSYGREGKRETQY
TRBV6-5	TRBJ1-5	ASNPTSGSGEQPQH
TRBV7-9	TRBJ2-4	ASSFPTGRIQY
TRBV13	TRBJ2-2	ASTPGELF
TRBV10-1	TRBJ2-2	ASSLMAVNTGELF
TRBV6-1	TRBJ1-5	ASSRDRVQHQPQH
TRBV10-3	TRBJ2-1	AISGLGTEWSNEQF
TRBV9	TRBJ2-1	ASSVSVMAGSYNEQF
TRBV5-5	TRBJ2-6	ASSGRTGGNVLT
TRBV18	TRBJ1-2	ASSPRDSALNYGYT
TRBV19	TRBJ1-2	ASSKTGYYGYT
TRBV24-1	TRBJ2-2	ATSGLGTGGSGELF
TRBV10-3	TRBJ2-7	AISEVIGDHSYEQY
TRBV7-9	TRBJ2-7	ASSPPGRDYEQY
TRBV28	TRBJ2-7	ASSLELQVDEQY
TRBV29-1	TRBJ1-2	SVADRVGDYGYT
TRBV10-3	TRBJ1-1	AIRGVSEAF
TRBV19	TRBJ1-6	ASSIGGGNSPLH
TRBV29-1	TRBJ2-5	SVARNPQETQY
TRBV7-9	TRBJ2-2	ASSLARAGVTNTGELF
TRBV11-1	TRBJ1-1	ASSLWGGTEAF
TRBV29-1	TRBJ1-2	SVGDPFGSYT
TRBV6-5	TRBJ2-5	ASSYSRGGETQY
TRBV7-2	TRBJ1-6	ASRPGGTGDSPLH
TRBV20-1	TRBJ1-4	SARDFRVLKPLKKPF
TRBV12-3/TRBV12-4	TRBJ1-5	ASSSPRRQEDSNQPQH
TRBV2	TRBJ2-1	ASTEEPGLPYNEQF
TRBV19	TRBJ2-1	ASSPRQGEQF
TRBV29-1	TRBJ1-2	SVETGQGYGYT
TRBV15	TRBJ1-2	ATSRDRGADRGYT
TRBV29-1	TRBJ2-1	SVPFFATSYNEQF
TRBV18	TRBJ2-7	ASSPSTYEQY
TRBV11-2	TRBJ2-7	ASSRLTGTGELY
TRBV15	TRBJ1-4	ATSRDRGEKLF
TRBV20-1	TRBJ2-3	SARRREGGADMQY
TRBV7-2	TRBJ2-7	ASSSQDTYEQY
TRBV7-6	TRBJ1-1	ASSRGDEQYFGPGTEAF
TRBV19	TRBJ2-5	ASSISSGVLPQY
TRBV10-2	TRBJ2-7	ASRGLLAGSYEQY
TRBV5-6	TRBJ2-5	ASSAGPTQQETQY
TRBV7-2	TRBJ2-5	ASSLVQEGPETQY
TRBV19	TRBJ1-2	ASSRTGPGNT
TRBV2	TRBJ2-2	ASSGGGTSGELF
TRBV20-1	TRBJ2-2	SASLLADTGELF
TRBV7-2	TRBJ2-7	ASSLVRTGGYEQY
TRBV2	TRBJ2-7	ASSPPRDLTSSYEQY
TRBV6-5	TRBJ2-7	ASRETGTYEQY
TRBV29-1	TRBJ1-1	SARQGTLLDTEAF
TRBV19	TRBJ2-7	ASAQGRDGRAYEQY
TRBV19	TRBJ2-3	AIPKVTDTQY
TRBV10-3	TRBJ1-1	AISGPGQGNTEAF
TRBV7-9	TRBJ2-2	ASSPGTGHTGELF
TRBV12-3/TRBV12-4	TRBJ2-7	ASSLGQEDYEQY